Presented here are 23 T cell receptor beta chains from one specimen sequenced in a study of blood T cell repertoires in COVID-19. Profiled with immunoSEQ multiplex PCR; TCRdb holds only in-frame clones, not every one. The data contain about 150,000 clones, around 80% of them singletons. Sequencing used PBMCs or T cells enriched from blood (not recorded which). The receptors come from a woman aged 45-59 years who had recovered from COVID-19.

The genes are TRBV2 and TRBJ1-2; the D gene is possibly TRBD1 (6 bases). This CDR3 has 12 amino acids. From germline, CDR1 is SNHLY and CDR2 FYNNEI. The ends were cut back, 5 bases at V and 4 bases at J, with 8 bases in the middle. CDR3 residues: CASSSDSYGYTF. In DNA form, the CDR3 reads TGTGCCAGCAGTTCGGACAGCTATGGCTACACCTTC.

The rearrangement joins TRBV7-9 to TRBJ2-3; 12 bases are shared with TRBD2. Germline CDR1 and CDR2: SEHNR and FQNEAQ (reference sequence). The CDR3 is made up of 17 amino acids. J was trimmed by 5 bases and V by 5 bases; bases with no gene match: 11. The CDR3: CASSGIRLAGAGDTQYF. The CDR3 DNA is TGTGCCAGCAGCGGAATACGACTAGCGGGGGCCGGAGATACGCAGTATTTT.

This clone was found a few times. The chain combines TRBV7-2 with TRBJ2-7; D is unclear. Germline assignment: CDR1 SGHTA and CDR2 FQGNSA. The CDR3 is 13 residues long. V was clipped by 3 bases and J by 3 bases, with 9 bases between them. The CDR3 loop reads CASSLERYYEQYV. The CDR3 DNA sequence: TGTGCCAGCAGCTTGGAGCGATACTACGAGCAGTACGTC.

V is TRBV18 and J is TRBJ2-5; D is ambiguous. CDR1 KGHSH and CDR2 LQKENI come from the germline V gene. The CDR3 consists of 12 residues. The ends were cut back, 2 bases at V and 5 bases at J, with 6 bases in the middle. CDR3 nucleotide sequence: TGTGCCAGCTCACCAGCCGGGGAGACCCAGTACTTC. The encoded protein is CASSPAGETQYF. Full variable domain (remainder filled in from reference TRBV18 and TRBJ2-5): NAGVMQNPRHLVRRRGQEARLRCSPMKGHSHVYWYRQLPEEGLKFMVYLQKENIIDESGMPKERFSAEFPKEGPSILRIQQVVRGDSAAYFCASSPAGETQYFGPGTRLLVL.

The chain has TRBV28 and TRBJ2-7; D may be TRBD2 (5 bases). Germline CDR1 reads MDHEN; CDR2 reads SYDVKM. V was clipped by 7 bases and J by 3 bases, with 10 bases between them. The CDR3 is made up of 12 amino acids. The CDR3 sequence is CASTAGSYEQYF. The CDR3 nucleotides read TGTGCCAGCACCGCGGGCAGCTACGAGCAGTACTTC.

The chain has TRBV6-6 and TRBJ1-1, with D unclear. V lost 2 bases to trimming and J lost 5 bases, with 15 bases between them. Germline loops: CDR1 MNHNY, CDR2 SVGAGI (reference sequence). This CDR3 is built from 15 residues. This chain's CDR3 is CASSYPELAKTEAFF. The CDR3 DNA follows: TGTGCCAGCAGTTACCCGGAGTTAGCGAAAACTGAAGCTTTCTTT.

The chain recombines TRBV19 with TRBJ1-5, with 9 positions matching TRBD1. Germline values: CDR1 LNHDA, CDR2 SQIVND (reference sequence). The CDR3 spans 15 residues. Trimming cost V 8 bases and J 6 bases; bases outside gene matches: 11. In DNA, the CDR3 is TGTGCCAGTGGCCGGGACAGGGACGCGACTCAGCCCCAGCATTTT. It is translated as CASGRDRDATQPQHF.

The chain carries TRBV5-1 and TRBJ1-1, with 7 bases identical to TRBD1. Germline assignment: CDR1 SGHRS and CDR2 YFSETQ. The CDR3 loop spans 14 amino acids. V lost 0 bases, J lost 5 bases, and 4 bases stayed unmatched. Here the CDR3 reads CASSLAGGGTEAFF. CDR3 bases: TGCGCCAGCAGCTTGGCAGGGGGAGGTACTGAAGCTTTCTTT.

The rearrangement links TRBV28 to TRBJ1-4; D is unclear. The CDR3 totals 12 residues. Germline CDR1 is MDHEN and CDR2 is SYDVKM. Trimming removed 3 bases at V and 11 bases at J, with 10 bases between. In DNA, the CDR3 is TGTGCCAGCAGTTTTGTACCGGAGAAACTGTTTTTT. Its protein product is CASSFVPEKLFF.

The chain links TRBV14 to TRBJ1-5; TRBD1 is a possible D gene (6 bases). The germline gives CDR1 SGHDN, CDR2 FVKESK. The CDR3 extends over 16 amino acids. With 1 base removed from V and 3 bases from J, the gap between germline ends came to 13 bases. CDR3: CASSQAGQINNQPQHF. DNA for the CDR3: TGTGCCAGCAGCCAAGCAGGACAGATCAACAATCAGCCCCAGCATTTT.

This chain uses TRBV7-9 with TRBJ1-4; D possibly corresponds to TRBD1 (5 bases). The CDR3 sequence is 14 residues long. Germline CDR1 is SEHNR and CDR2 is FQNEAQ (reference sequence). V was cut by 5 bases and J by 2 bases, with 9 bases left in between. This chain's CDR3 is CASSADSTNEKLFF. DNA of the CDR3: TGTGCCAGCAGCGCCGACAGCACTAATGAAAAACTGTTTTTT.

The chain employs TRBV29-1 and TRBJ1-1; no clear D. In germline, CDR1 is SQVTM, CDR2 ANQGSEA. This CDR3 region has 12 residues. V was cut by 3 bases and J by 0 bases, with 5 bases left in between. In nucleotides, the CDR3 is TGCAGCGTTGAGTACATGAACACTGAAGCTTTCTTT. Protein sequence: CSVEYMNTEAFF.

The rearrangement joins TRBV5-1 to TRBJ2-5; tentatively, D is TRBD2 (6 bases). Germline V lookup: CDR1 SGHRS, CDR2 YFSETQ. The CDR3 covers 13 residues. V lost 0 bases and J lost 9, with 12 bases in between. The DNA of the CDR3 is TGCGCCAGCAGCTTGGTCCCGAGGGAGGCCCAGTACTTC. Amino acid sequence: CASSLVPREAQYF.

The genes are TRBV28 and TRBJ2-3; TRBD2 matches 8 bases. CDR1 MDHEN and CDR2 SYDVKM come from the germline V gene. V was pared by 4 bases and J by 0 bases, with 15 bases of the junction left unmatched. The CDR3 has 19 amino acids. The CDR3 region has the DNA TGTGCCAGCAGTTCTCCCGGGGGAGCGGGGGCCCCTAGCACAGATACGCAGTATTTT. It translates to CASSSPGGAGAPSTDTQYF.

The rearrangement links TRBV7-3 to TRBJ2-3; 8 bases align to TRBD2. This CDR3 region has 13 residues. The V segment lost 9 bases and the J segment 2 bases; nucleotides outside the gene matches: 4. From germline, CDR1 is SGHTA and CDR2 FQGTGA. CDR3 protein: CASTSGSTDTQYF. Here the CDR3 DNA reads TGTGCCAGTACTAGCGGTTCCACAGATACGCAGTATTTT.

In nucleotides, the CDR3 is TGTGCCAGCAGCAGGGGACTGAGCTCCTACAATGAGCAGTTCTTC. It yields the protein CASSRGLSSYNEQFF. V gene TRBV5-6 combines with J gene TRBJ2-1; a weak D match, TRBD2 (6 bases). Germline CDR1 reads SGHDT; CDR2 reads YYEEEE. This CDR3 region has 15 residues. V dropped 4 bases and J dropped 0 bases, with 11 bases sitting between them.

This chain links TRBV19 with TRBJ1-5; TRBD1 might be the D (6 bases). Trimming took 7 bases from V and 5 from J, leaving 12 bases between them. Germline CDR1 and CDR2: LNHDA and SQIVND (reference sequence). The CDR3 is 13 amino acids. CDR3 residues: CASNRDGYQPQHF. CDR3 DNA sequence: TGTGCCAGTAACAGGGACGGTTATCAGCCCCAGCATTTT.

This clone was seen just once. This chain uses TRBV3-1 (or the pseudogene TRBV3-2) with TRBJ1-5; 7 positions agree with TRBD1. The CDR3 length is 15 residues. Germline assignment: CDR1 LGHDT and CDR2 YNNKEL (reference sequence). The junction had 5 bases not matched to a gene; V was cut back by 4 bases and J by 2 bases. The CDR3 here is CASSPQGGGNQPQHF. The CDR3 DNA is TGTGCCAGCAGCCCGCAGGGGGGTGGCAATCAGCCCCAGCATTTT.

The V and J genes are TRBV5-6 and TRBJ2-7; 10 bases line up with TRBD1. Germline CDR1 is SGHDT and CDR2 is YYEEEE. This CDR3 spans 14 amino acids. V was clipped by 5 bases and J by 2 bases; unmatched bases: 4. CDR3 DNA: TGTGCCAGCAGGCCCGGGACAGGGGCCTACGAGCAGTACGTC. Translated, it gives CASRPGTGAYEQYV.

V usage is TRBV13 and J usage is TRBJ2-1, with D perhaps TRBD1 (6 bases). Germline V gene sequence: CDR1 PRHDT, CDR2 FYEKMQ (reference sequence). The ends were cut back, 3 bases at V and 2 bases at J, with 11 bases in the middle. CDR3 length: 15 amino acids. DNA for the CDR3: TGTGCCAGCAGCTTTTCCGGGACACCCTACAATGAGCAGTTCTTC. It yields the protein CASSFSGTPYNEQFF.

This clone was seen more than once but under ten times. V is TRBV5-1 and J is TRBJ1-2; 7 nucleotides align to TRBD1. V lost 4 bases to trimming and J lost 5 bases; unmatched junction nucleotides: 17. The CDR3 consists of 17 residues. Germline CDR1 SGHRS, CDR2 YFSETQ. The CDR3 region has the DNA TGCGCCAGCAGCAAGGGGGACAGTGACTCGTTAACTTATGGCTACACCTTC. Translated: CASSKGDSDSLTYGYTF.

The chain is built from TRBV11-2 and TRBJ1-5, with TRBD1 matching 8 bases. Germline-derived CDR1 and CDR2 are SGHAT and FQNNGV. The CDR3 length is 15 residues. The J segment lost 11 bases and the V segment lost 6 bases, leaving 15 bases of the junction unmatched. The CDR3: CASSRMGQERAAQHF. DNA of the CDR3: TGTGCCAGCAGTCGAATGGGACAGGAACGAGCGGCCCAGCATTTT.

The chain uses TRBV6-6 and TRBJ2-5; 10 bases match TRBD2. This CDR3 has 15 residues. Germline V gene data show CDR1 as MNHNY and CDR2 as SVGAGI (reference sequence). Trimming at V came to 5 bases and at J to 7 bases, leaving 10 bases not matched to a gene. Written as DNA, the CDR3 is TGTGCCAGCAGTGCTAGCGGGGGAACCCCCGGGACCCAGTACTTC. It is translated as CASSASGGTPGTQYF.